A selection of T cell receptor beta chains follows, all from one sample in a study of breast tumors, draining lymph nodes, adjacent tissues. A single record per CDR3 protein comes from TCRdb applying MiXCR to the multiplex PCR reads. Among 70,000 or so distinct CDR3 sequences, over 40% were seen once, and the ten largest hold more than 7.5%. The sequencing sample was made of breast tumor tissue. The origin of the receptors is a female donor with breast cancer. Some clones in this sample may be carry-over from other donors' samples. CDR3s include the opening cysteine and the closing phenylalanine or tryptophan. Fields, in order: clone size, CDR3 length, J gene, V gene, D gene, CDR3 protein, CDR3 DNA. D genes are given only for firm matches. Clone size is given for some rows only: seen once, a few or many times, or a class if the clone is expanded.

>many|14|TRBJ2-7|TRBV20-1|TRBD2
CSARPSGSPSEQYF
TGCAGTGCTAGACCTAGCGGGAGTCCCTCCGAGCAGTACTTC
>many|13|TRBJ2-1|TRBV5-5|NA
CASSLLGPNEQFF
TGTGCCAGCAGCTTGTTAGGACCGAATGAGCAGTTCTTC
>NA|17|TRBJ2-5|TRBV19|TRBD1
CASSKGQGAAGNQPQYF
TGTGCCAGTAGTAAGGGACAGGGGGCAGCGGGCAATCAGCCCCAGTACTTC
>many|10|TRBJ1-2|TRBV20-1|NA
CVPGRYGYTF
TGCGTTCCCGGAAGGTATGGCTACACCTTC
>many|13|TRBJ1-5|TRBV6-5|NA
CASSYGLNQPQHF
TGTGCCAGCAGTTACGGTCTTAATCAGCCCCAGCATTTT
>NA|21|TRBJ2-5|TRBV14|NA
CASSQAASTSALPVVGETQYF
NA
>NA|13|TRBJ1-2|TRBV10-3|NA
CAISESSGYGYTF
TGTGCCATCAGTGAGTCGTCAGGATATGGCTACACCTTC
>NA|16|TRBJ2-5|TRBV27|TRBD1
CASSLGGTGGLETQYF
TGTGCCAGCAGTTTAGGCGGGACAGGGGGTTTGGAGACCCAGTACTTC
>NA|15|TRBJ2-2|TRBV10-3|NA
CAISESERVTGELFF
TGTGCCATCAGTGAGTCTGAAAGGGTCACCGGGGAGCTGTTTTTT
>many|12|TRBJ2-1|TRBV18|TRBD1
CASSLTGDQATF
TGTGCCAGCTCCTTGACAGGGGACCAAGCGACCTTC
>NA|14|TRBJ1-1|TRBV19|NA
CASSILGGHTEAFF
TGTGCCAGTAGTATCTTAGGGGGGCACACTGAAGCTTTCTTT
>NA|17|TRBJ2-1|TRBV11-2|TRBD2
CASSLLGGREAYNEQFF
TGTGCCAGCAGCTTACTGGGGGGTCGGGAGGCTTACAATGAGCAGTTCTTC
>many|17|TRBJ1-2|TRBV6-6|TRBD1
CASSYGTGGAPNYGYTF
TGTGCCAGCAGTTACGGGACAGGGGGCGCCCCTAACTATGGCTACACCTTC
>many|18|TRBJ2-2|TRBV4-2|TRBD2
CASSQDLGAGGDTGELFF
TGTGCCAGCAGCCAAGATCTGGGGGCCGGGGGGGACACCGGGGAGCTGTTTTTT
>NA|13|TRBJ2-7|TRBV6-5|NA
CASSGSSSYEQYF
TGTGCCAGCAGCGGGAGTTCTTCCTACGAGCAGTACTTC